The sequence of this TCR beta chain was determined in a study of cytomegalovirus exposure and HLA in healthy donors. The wider study: T cells numbering about 200 million yielded 100 million to 120 million unique TCR beta sequences in an earlier analysis. Of all 400 or so donors who were genotyped, 75% to 85% belonged to the Caucasian-associated ancestry cluster. Study conclusions and caveats: Further analysis, carried out later, found HLA-associated TCR beta chains more clonally expanded than equally common other chains.

In germline, CDR1 is MNHEY, CDR2 SMNVEV (reference sequence). Deletions cut 0 bases from V and 6 bases from J, with 8 bases between. This CDR3 contains 13 residues. Turning to this clone: Its antigen is unknown.

13 Jbeta primers and 60 Vbeta primers were used for the PCR. Method: immunoSEQ multiplex PCR; TCRdb's copy keeps in-frame clones and lacks some. Here the sample spans 150,000 or so clones, around 80% being singletons. The sample consisted of PBMCs. The TCR comes from a man between 50 and 59 years old in good health and CMV-seropositive. The V and J genes are TRBV27 and TRBJ1-1; no firm D call. CDR3 sequence: CASSLSVGAEAFF. The CDR3 DNA is TGTGCCAGCAGTTTATCGGTCGGGGCTGAAGCTTTCTTT.